This TCR beta chain was identified in a study of cytomegalovirus exposure and HLA in healthy donors. Study outcomes and limitations: Later analysis demonstrated an association between a missense DCLRE1C variant and TCR beta V- and J-gene trimming.

As for this clone: As yet, its antigen is unknown.

Amplification used 60 Vbeta primers and 13 Jbeta primers. TCRdb's copy holds only in-frame clones and misses some; the assay was immunoSEQ multiplex PCR. The table shows fewer than 200,000 clones, with over 75% occurring only once. The germline V gene has CDR1 MNHEY and CDR2 SMNVEV (reference sequence). Trimming shortened V by 5 bases and J by 1 base, and 12 bases separated the two germline ends. The CDR3 covers 15 residues. Sequences were obtained from PBMCs. The clonotype originates from a girl under three years old in good health and CMV-seronegative. The chain has TRBV27 and TRBJ2-1; D is unresolved. CDR3 region: CASSPQSFSYNEQFF. In DNA, the CDR3 is TGTGCCAGCAGTCCACAGAGTTTTTCCTACAATGAGCAGTTCTTC.